This T cell receptor beta chain is from a study of blood T cell dynamics during melanoma immunotherapy (dated by TCRdb to between 2020 and 2021). The study in broad terms: All patients had metastatic melanoma and were given first-line pembrolizumab or nivolumab plus ipilimumab as standard of care in the United Kingdom. To identify early correlates of response, the study profiled peripheral T cell receptor repertoires in patients with metastatic melanoma before and after one cycle of checkpoint inhibitor therapy. Consecutive patients formed a training cohort, and a further independent group of patients from the same centre was pooled into an external validation set. Points the paper makes about the study in general: Patients who later achieved disease control showed a bifurcated PBMC repertoire reorganization at W3, with increased clonality or increased diversity, unlike progressors. Whether the T cell clones behind the repertoire changes were melanoma-specific or instead reflected general immune activation was something the study could not determine. The relatively small sample size was acknowledged as something that could potentially limit how far the results can be generalized.

This sample's time point label indicates: pre-treatment baseline. Blood was sampled before treatment (T0) and at week 3 (W3), after the first cycle of checkpoint blockade. Except for two patients with rapid clinical progression, response was assessed 12 weeks after the first infusion by RECIST 1.1; disease control meant complete response, partial response or stable disease. Patients were not eligible if they had prior systemic cancer treatment, concomitant immunosuppressant therapy or synchronous other active malignancies. TCR beta was sequenced in both bulk PBMC and plasma cell-free DNA in order to track circulating cells as well as T cell turnover. Lymphoprep and SepMate tubes were used to isolate PBMC from blood, and red cell lysis was then performed. QIAamp DNA Blood Mini kits were used to extract DNA from PBMC and from sorted T cell subsets. A fixed 350 ng of DNA was loaded for every bulk PBMC sample. The immunoSEQ TCRb Assay kit was used according to manufacturer instructions to amplify TCR beta CDR3 sequences from genomic DNA. The KAPA Library Quantification Kit for Illumina platforms was used to quantify the pooled libraries by qPCR. Sequencing of the pooled libraries was done on an Illumina NextSeq 500, with clustering at roughly 0.55-1.1 pM. The study's processing was this. TCR data were analyzed with immunoSEQ ANALYZER and the R LymphoSeq package. A rearrangement efficiency score was calculated as productive divided by the sum of productive and non-productive CDR3 sequences. Clonality was assessed using the Gini coefficient and diversity using the Renyi index at alpha=1, with pairwise comparisons between timepoints within each patient. In LymphoSeq, clonal relatedness was computed with an edit distance of 3 and repertoire similarity was computed with the Bhattacharyya coefficient. To classify response, a linear discriminant analysis based on week-3 changes in clonality and diversity was built using the R MASS and caret packages. Drawn from immuneACCESS, this table holds only the in-frame rearrangements with V and J called that TCRdb kept. Clones are partly lost; checked studies trace under half to an unresolved V gene and leave the rest unexplained. The V and J calls and clone size are taken from that table; D and trimming were inferred from the DNA. This sample holds around 26,000 clones; around 85% were observed only once. The ten largest clones capture roughly 4.6% of the sample.

The CDR3 numbers 11 residues from cysteine through phenylalanine. Here the CDR3 DNA is all that survives: 33 bases in frame from base 1. From a lookup of the germline V gene, CDR1 and CDR2 are SQVTM and ANQGSEA. This clone occurred a few times. The specificity of this receptor is unknown. One end of the junction is discordant with germline, which a read error may explain. The sample consisted of blood, taken from a patient treated with checkpoint blockade. The receptor was isolated from a human donor with melanoma. This chain joins TRBV29-1 to TRBJ1-5; the D gene is unclear. The DNA is TGCAGCGTGGAAGGAGTTCAGCCCCAGCATTTT. It encodes CSVEGVQPQHF. This CDR3, with the reference TRBV29-1 and TRBJ1-5 proteins standing in past its ends, gives the full variable domain SAVISQKPSRDICQRGTSLTIQCQVDSQVTMMFWYRQQPGQSLTLIATANQGSEATYESGFVIDKFPISRPNLTFSTLTVSNMSPEDSSIYLCSVEGVQPQHFGDGTRLSIL.